This T cell receptor (beta chain) emerged from a study of CD8+ T cells in alopecia areata. Findings and limits, study-wide: Clonality was higher in lesional than normal scalp, especially in alopecia totalis/universalis.

For this clone: Its specificity is not known.

V lost 4 bases and J lost 6; bases outside the gene matches: 5. This CDR3 comprises 14 residues. Germline V gene lookup returns CDR1 LGHNA and CDR2 YSLEER. The treatment denotes: oral pan-JAK inhibitor, 5-10 mg twice daily. Extraction of RNA preceded its reverse transcription into cDNA, which served as the sequencing template. Method: immunoSEQ multiplex PCR; TCRdb's copy keeps in-frame clones and lacks some. The data hold hundreds of thousands of clones, with approximately 70% observed a single time. The sequence came from a human donor with alopecia areata. Sequenced here: CD4+ T cells sorted from blood, sampled around week 42, from a patient treated with tofacitinib. The rearrangement uses TRBV4-3 and TRBJ2-2; 7 bases are shared with TRBD2. This CDR3 is CASSLFRGAGELFF. The CDR3 DNA reads TGCGCCAGCAGCCTTTTTCGGGGGGCCGGGGAGCTGTTTTTT.